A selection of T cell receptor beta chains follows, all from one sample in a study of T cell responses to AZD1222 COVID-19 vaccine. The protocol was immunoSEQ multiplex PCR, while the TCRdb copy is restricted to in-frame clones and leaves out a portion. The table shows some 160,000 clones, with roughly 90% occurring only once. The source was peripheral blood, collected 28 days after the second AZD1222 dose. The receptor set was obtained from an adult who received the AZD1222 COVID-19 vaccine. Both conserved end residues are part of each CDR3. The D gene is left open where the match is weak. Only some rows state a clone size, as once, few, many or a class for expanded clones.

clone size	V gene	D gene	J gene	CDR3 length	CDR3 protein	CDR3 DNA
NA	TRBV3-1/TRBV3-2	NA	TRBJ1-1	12	CASTIGNTEAFF	TGTGCCAGCACAATAGGAAACACTGAAGCTTTCTTT
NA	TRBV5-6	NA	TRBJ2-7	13	CASSSTYSYEQYF	TGTGCCAGCAGCTCGACTTATTCCTACGAGCAGTACTTC
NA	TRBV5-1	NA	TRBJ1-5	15	CASSSGSDSNQPQHF	TGCGCCAGCAGCTCCGGATCCGATAGCAATCAGCCCCAGCATTTT
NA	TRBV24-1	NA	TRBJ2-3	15	CATSDPGTRTDTQYF	TGTGCCACCAGTGATCCGGGGACCCGAACAGATACGCAGTATTTT
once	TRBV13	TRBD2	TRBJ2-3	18	CASSLGLMGGGVTDTQYF	TGTGCCAGCAGCTTAGGCCTAATGGGCGGGGGGGTCACAGATACGCAGTATTTT
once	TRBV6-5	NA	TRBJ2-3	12	CASTWSTDTQYF	TGTGCCAGCACTTGGAGCACAGATACGCAGTATTTT
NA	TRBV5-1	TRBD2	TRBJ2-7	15	CASSPTSGETYEQYF	TGCGCCAGCAGCCCGACTAGCGGGGAAACCTACGAGCAGTACTTC
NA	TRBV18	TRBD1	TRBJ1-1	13	CASSSGGRTEAFF	TGTGCCAGCTCGTCAGGGGGACGGACTGAAGCTTTCTTT
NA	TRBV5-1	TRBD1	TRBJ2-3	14	CASSQAGQGDTQYF	TGCGCCAGCAGCCAGGCGGGACAGGGGGATACGCAGTATTTT
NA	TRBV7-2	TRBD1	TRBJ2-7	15	CASSSGGTGSYEQYF	TGTGCCAGCAGCTCAGGCGGGACAGGGTCCTACGAGCAGTACTTC
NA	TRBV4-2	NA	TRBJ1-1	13	CASSQDGGTEAFF	TGTGCCAGCAGCCAAGATGGGGGCACTGAAGCTTTCTTT
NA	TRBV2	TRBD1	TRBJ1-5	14	CASSGTGGNQPQHF	TGTGCCAGCAGCGGGACAGGTGGCAATCAGCCCCAGCATTTT
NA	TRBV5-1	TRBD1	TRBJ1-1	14	CASSKGGQDTEAFF	TGCGCCAGCAGCAAAGGGGGACAGGACACTGAAGCTTTCTTT
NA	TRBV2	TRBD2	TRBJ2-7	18	CASSKKGGGRPSSYEQYF	TGTGCCAGCAGTAAGAAGGGCGGGGGAAGGCCGAGCTCCTACGAGCAGTACTTC
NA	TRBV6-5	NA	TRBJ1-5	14	CASSYTGAGQPQHF	TGTGCCAGCAGTTACACGGGGGCAGGGCAGCCCCAGCATTTT
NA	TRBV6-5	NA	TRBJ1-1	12	CASRAMWGEAFF	TGTGCCAGCAGGGCTATGTGGGGTGAAGCTTTCTTT
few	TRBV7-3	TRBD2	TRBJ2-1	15	CASSLSGGRYNEQFF	TGTGCCAGCAGCTTAAGCGGCGGGAGGTACAATGAGCAGTTCTTC
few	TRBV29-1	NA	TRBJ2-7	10	CSVVEVEQYF	TGCAGCGTTGTTGAGGTCGAGCAGTACTTC
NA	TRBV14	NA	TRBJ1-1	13	CASSDRSQGEAFF	TGTGCCAGCAGTGACAGGTCCCAGGGTGAAGCTTTCTTT
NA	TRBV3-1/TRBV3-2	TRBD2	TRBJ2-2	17	CASSQGGLAGPTGELFF	TGTGCCAGCAGCCAAGGGGGACTAGCGGGACCTACCGGGGAGCTGTTTTTT
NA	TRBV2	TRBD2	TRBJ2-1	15	CASRTGLAEKDEQFF	TGTGCCAGCAGAACCGGACTAGCGGAGAAGGATGAGCAGTTCTTC
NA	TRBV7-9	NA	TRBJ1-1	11	CASSFTDEAFF	TGTGCCAGCAGCTTTACAGATGAAGCTTTCTTT
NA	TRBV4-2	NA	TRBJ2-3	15	CASSRTRGGTDTQYF	TGTGCCAGCAGCCGTACCAGGGGCGGGACAGATACGCAGTATTTT
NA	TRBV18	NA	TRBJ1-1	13	CASSPTLATEAFF	TGTGCCAGCTCACCTACACTTGCCACTGAAGCTTTCTTT
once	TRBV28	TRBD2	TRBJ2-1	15	CASRGGSGEKNEQFF	TGTGCCAGCAGAGGAGGTAGCGGGGAGAAAAATGAGCAGTTCTTC
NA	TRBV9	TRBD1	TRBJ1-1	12	CASSGDSTEAFF	TGTGCCAGCAGCGGGGACAGCACTGAAGCTTTCTTT
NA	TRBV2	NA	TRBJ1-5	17	CASSVGQGRTGNQPQHF	TGTGCCAGCAGTGTAGGGCAGGGTAGGACGGGCAATCAGCCCCAGCATTTT
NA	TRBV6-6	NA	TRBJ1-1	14	CASSYSGGSTEAFF	TGTGCCAGCAGTTACTCAGGAGGGAGCACTGAAGCTTTCTTT